The next 3 T cell receptor beta chains were all read from a single sample in a study of T cell responses to AZD1222 COVID-19 vaccine. This table comes from immunoSEQ multiplex PCR, and its TCRdb copy is limited to in-frame clones, with some not included. This table holds about 140,000 clones, 80% to 95% found once. Material: peripheral blood, obtained on day 0 of AZD1222 vaccination. Receptors were obtained from an adult in good health.

The chain is built from TRBV7-2 and TRBJ1-4, with TRBD1 as a possible D gene (5 bases). Germline loops: CDR1 SGHTA, CDR2 FQGNSA. This CDR3 region has 15 residues. Between the trimmed V and J ends, which lost 5 bases and 3 bases, there was a span of 13 bases. CDR3 nucleotide sequence: TGTGCCAGCAGCCAGTGGGGCGCGTCTAATGAAAAACTGTTTTTT. This gives the protein CASSQWGASNEKLFF.

This chain connects TRBV9 to TRBJ2-6; D remains unclear. Trimming shortened V by 3 bases and J by 1 base, and 5 bases separated the two germline ends. The germline V gene has CDR1 SGDLS and CDR2 YYNGEE. The CDR3 consists of 14 residues. The CDR3 reads CASSGISGANVLTF. CDR3 DNA sequence: TGTGCCAGCAGCGGAATTTCTGGGGCCAACGTCCTGACTTTC.

Turning to this clone: The junction shows a germline mismatch at one end, possibly a read error. CDR3 amino acids: CASTTRRGTPVDF. The CDR3 bases are TGTGCCAGCACCACAAGACGAGGGACTCCCGTCGACTTC. The rearrangement uses TRBV6-6 and TRBJ2-5, with a weak D call TRBD2 (6 bases). The CDR3 sequence is 13 residues long. CDR1 is MNHNY and CDR2 is SVGAGI in the germline V gene (reference sequence).